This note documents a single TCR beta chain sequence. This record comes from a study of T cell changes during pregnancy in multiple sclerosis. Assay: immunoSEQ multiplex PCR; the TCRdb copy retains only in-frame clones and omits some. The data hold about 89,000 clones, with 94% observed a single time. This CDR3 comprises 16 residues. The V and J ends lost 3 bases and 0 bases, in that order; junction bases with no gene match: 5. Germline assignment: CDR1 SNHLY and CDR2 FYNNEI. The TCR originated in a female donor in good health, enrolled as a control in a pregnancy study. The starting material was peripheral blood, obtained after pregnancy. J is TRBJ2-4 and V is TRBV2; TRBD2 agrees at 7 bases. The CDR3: CASSEVAGVAKNIQYF. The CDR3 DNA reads TGTGCCAGCAGTGAGGTTGCGGGGGTAGCCAAAAACATTCAGTACTTC. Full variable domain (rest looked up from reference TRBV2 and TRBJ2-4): EPEVTQTPSHQVTQMGQEVILRCVPISNHLYFYWYRQILGQKVEFLVSFYNNEISEKSEIFDDQFSVERPDGSNFTLKIRSTKLEDSAMYFCASSEVAGVAKNIQYFGAGTRLSVL.